This TCR beta chain was sequenced for a study of T cell responses to AZD1222 COVID-19 vaccine (TCRdb year 2021). Background for the entire study: A total of under 250 trial participants underwent TCR sequencing, of whom approximately 200 had received two doses of AZD1222 and around 25 had received two doses of the MenACWY control vaccine. Trial participants were enrolled into age subgroups of 18-55, 56-69 and 70-plus years, which contained around 140, 26 and 57 TCR-sequenced participants, respectively.

A word on this clone: Its antigen is unknown. No quality values exist for individual bases; no much larger clone is one base distant.

The CDR3 regions of human TCRbeta chains were subjected to immunosequencing. Concerning the study's data processing: TCRs in the repertoires were matched against a reference library of SARS-CoV-2-specific TCRs that had been generated with the MIRA antigen-specificity platform. Breadth was defined as the fraction of unique TCRs that were SARS-CoV-2-associated. Depth was defined as the fraction of total T cells that were SARS-CoV-2-associated. Using the MIRA data, each spike-specific TCR was mapped to the spike region that the TCR reacts to and placed in a CD4 or CD8 class. Log10-transformed breadth and depth values were compared by one-way ANOVA with Sidak's multiple comparisons tests. TCRdb mirrors the immuneACCESS table, restricted to in-frame sequences. Some clones are absent from its copies; in checked studies, under half trace to an unresolved V gene, and the reason for the others is unknown. V and J calls and clone size come straight from that table; D and trimming were deduced from the DNA. The sample data list some 150,000 clones, and more than 80% of these were observed just once. The ten largest clones add up to about 3.3% of the sample.

Study-level results and caveats: Because no samples from the day 14 peak response were available, repertoires could be characterized only after the peak T cell response. In the small 56-69-year group, the increase in depth fell short of significance, most likely because of low power. Nearly half of unique spike-specific TCRs reportedly recognized epitopes outside regions mutated in the B.1.351 and B.1.1.7 variants. Only a handful of AZD1222 recipients were SARS-CoV-2 seropositive at baseline, limiting conclusions about previously exposed vaccinees. Most participants were white British and females outnumbered males, and the authors suggested that clonal diversity may have been underestimated. A significant rise in spike-specific TCR breadth and depth was observed after two AZD1222 doses relative to day 0 and relative to MenACWY recipients. Vaccine-associated CD4 TCRs spanned the whole spike protein, with dominant responses in regions 160-218 and 743-854.

The label giving this sample's time point can be read as: about 28 days (+/-7) after the second vaccine dose. Because spike-specific TCR depth and breadth did not differ between the two schedules, AZD1222 recipients who got a second dose at roughly 4 weeks were pooled with those who got a second dose at roughly 12 weeks. Vaccinee samples were obtained from the UK trials COV001 and COV002, which included a single-blind randomized controlled phase 2/3 trial of AZD1222 (ChAdOx1 nCoV-19) in healthy adults. For TCRbeta chain sequencing, PBMC samples were collected from trial participants at day 0 and at day 28 after the second dose. The sequence came from an adult who received the AZD1222 COVID-19 vaccine. The input for sequencing was peripheral blood, taken 28 days after the second AZD1222 dose.

The CDR3 protein is CASFHSGTYNTGELFF. The sequenced DNA is TGTGCCAGCTTCCATTCCGGGACCTACAACACCGGGGAGCTGTTTTTT. The chain joins TRBV28 to TRBJ2-2; the D element might be TRBD1 or TRBD2, as each aligns at 5 bases. Taken from cysteine to phenylalanine, the CDR3 has 16 residues. Just CDR3 DNA is preserved here, 48 bases in frame from base 1. The germline V gene specifies MDHEN as CDR1 and SYDVKM as CDR2. V drops 8 bases and J drops 2 bases, leaving 18 bases in between.